A single T cell receptor (beta chain) is shown here with its context. During active infection, Seattle patients enrolled and were then monitored through disease. Trimming shortened V by 1 base and J by 2 bases, and 8 bases separated the two germline ends. Germline CDR1 SGHTA, CDR2 FQGNSA. This CDR3 is 15 amino acids long. This sample is drawn from a study of blood T cell repertoires in COVID-19. Authors' analysis steps: Cell counts per sample came from amplifying reference gene primers. Libraries were prepared by immunoSEQ multiplex PCR; TCRdb keeps only in-frame clonotypes and omits some of them. V and J calls plus clone size are reproduced from that table; the DNA served to infer D and trimming. This sample has 150,000 to 200,000 clones, with around 75% found just once.

The chain joins TRBV7-2 to TRBJ2-2; D unclear. Sequencing was carried out using peripheral blood. This TCR was recovered from a woman in her forties with COVID-19, enrolled during active disease. CDR3 loop: CASSLVSLNTGELFF. The CDR3 nucleotides read TGTGCCAGCAGCTTAGTTAGCCTTAACACCGGGGAGCTGTTTTTT.